The rows below give T cell receptor beta chains drawn from one sample of a study of regulatory T cells in long-lasting Graves disease. One entry per CDR3 protein, called by TCRdb with MiXCR from the multiplex PCR reads. The data hold hundreds of thousands of distinct CDR3 sequences, with 16% observed a single time. The same sample was also studied in work on T cells in Graves' hyperthyroidism and ophthalmopathy.

The sequencing here drew on peripheral blood mononuclear cells (PBMCs), taken at new diagnosis, from a patient treated with antithyroid drugs. The receptors come from a woman younger than 45 with Graves disease. Both conserved end residues are part of each CDR3. The order of the fields is clone size, D gene, J gene, V gene, CDR3 protein, CDR3 DNA. A D gene is named only where the DNA matches it firmly. Only part of the rows carry a size: once, few, many, or a class if the clone is expanded.

clone size: -; D gene: -; J gene: TRBJ1-1; V gene: TRBV10-3; CDR3 protein: CAISESPEYTEAFF; CDR3 DNA: TGTGCCATCAGTGAGTCGCCAGAATACACTGAAGCTTTCTTT
clone size: many; D gene: -; J gene: TRBJ1-6; V gene: TRBV20-1; CDR3 protein: CSARTEETWGSPLHF; CDR3 DNA: TGCAGTGCTAGAACAGAGGAGACCTGGGGTTCACCCCTCCACTTT
clone size: -; D gene: TRBD2; J gene: TRBJ2-3; V gene: TRBV15; CDR3 protein: CATNGAGGLTDTQYF; CDR3 DNA: TGTGCCACCAATGGAGCGGGAGGTCTCACAGATACGCAGTATTTT
clone size: -; D gene: -; J gene: TRBJ2-7; V gene: TRBV11-2; CDR3 protein: CASSPVLAGGYEQYF; CDR3 DNA: TGTGCCAGCAGCCCAGTTCTGGCCGGGGGCTACGAGCAGTACTTC
clone size: -; D gene: -; J gene: TRBJ2-7; V gene: TRBV5-1; CDR3 protein: CASSLLQGIGYEQYF; CDR3 DNA: TGCGCCAGCAGCTTGCTACAGGGAATAGGCTACGAGCAGTACTTC
clone size: many; D gene: TRBD2; J gene: TRBJ2-2; V gene: TRBV28; CDR3 protein: CASAGWREPHTGELFF; CDR3 DNA: TGTGCCAGCGCGGGGTGGCGGGAGCCGCACACCGGGGAGCTGTTTTTT
clone size: many; D gene: TRBD2; J gene: TRBJ2-1; V gene: TRBV19; CDR3 protein: CASRSGSGVYNEQFF; CDR3 DNA: TGTGCCAGTAGATCGGGTAGCGGGGTCTACAATGAGCAGTTCTTC
clone size: -; D gene: -; J gene: TRBJ1-5; V gene: TRBV10-2; CDR3 protein: CASSNREAQPQHF; CDR3 DNA: TGCGCCAGCAGTAATAGGGAGGCTCAGCCCCAGCATTTT
clone size: many; D gene: TRBD1; J gene: TRBJ2-5; V gene: TRBV7-2; CDR3 protein: CASSSTTGEETQYF; CDR3 DNA: TGTGCCAGCAGCTCCACGACAGGGGAAGAGACCCAGTACTTC
clone size: few; D gene: TRBD2; J gene: TRBJ2-3; V gene: TRBV20-1; CDR3 protein: CSAREGGTSGNGMGTQYF; CDR3 DNA: TGCAGTGCTAGAGAGGGGGGGACTAGCGGGAATGGGATGGGTACGCAGTATTTT
clone size: many; D gene: TRBD1; J gene: TRBJ1-5; V gene: TRBV18; CDR3 protein: CASSVLGTGDNQPQHF; CDR3 DNA: TGTGCCAGCTCAGTCCTGGGGACAGGCGATAATCAGCCCCAGCATTTT
clone size: few; D gene: TRBD2; J gene: TRBJ2-7; V gene: TRBV28; CDR3 protein: CASSPPSGEQYF; CDR3 DNA: TGTGCCAGCAGTCCCCCTAGCGGCGAGCAGTACTTC
clone size: once; D gene: -; J gene: TRBJ1-2; V gene: TRBV30; CDR3 protein: CAWMEDYYGYTF; CDR3 DNA: TGTGCCTGGATGGAGGACTACTATGGCTACACCTTC
clone size: many; D gene: TRBD1; J gene: TRBJ1-1; V gene: TRBV11-2; CDR3 protein: CASSLETDRAENTEAFF; CDR3 DNA: TGTGCCAGCAGCTTAGAGACCGACAGGGCTGAGAACACTGAAGCTTTCTTT
clone size: few; D gene: -; J gene: TRBJ1-5; V gene: TRBV7-9; CDR3 protein: CASSLYGGAWDQPQHF; CDR3 DNA: TGTGCCAGCAGCTTATACGGGGGGGCTTGGGATCAGCCCCAGCATTTT
clone size: few; D gene: TRBD2; J gene: TRBJ2-5; V gene: TRBV6-1; CDR3 protein: CASSRGRAMGGETQYF; CDR3 DNA: TGTGCCAGCAGTCGCGGGAGGGCCATGGGGGGGGAGACCCAGTACTTC
clone size: -; D gene: -; J gene: TRBJ2-7; V gene: TRBV5-4; CDR3 protein: CASTGPGTHAYEQYF; CDR3 DNA: TGTGCCAGCACCGGCCCCGGGACTCATGCCTACGAGCAGTACTTC
clone size: -; D gene: TRBD1; J gene: TRBJ2-7; V gene: TRBV5-1; CDR3 protein: CASSLDHTGEYEQYF; CDR3 DNA: TGCGCCAGCAGCTTGGATCATACAGGGGAATACGAGCAGTACTTC
clone size: many; D gene: TRBD1; J gene: TRBJ2-1; V gene: TRBV28; CDR3 protein: CADSNFSRDRDSSGGYNEQFF; CDR3 DNA: TGTGCCGACTCTAATTTTTCACGGGACAGGGATTCTAGCGGAGGTTACAATGAGCAGTTCTTC
clone size: many; D gene: -; J gene: TRBJ2-3; V gene: TRBV19; CDR3 protein: CASTPVAQRDTQYF; CDR3 DNA: TGTGCCAGTACCCCGGTAGCTCAGCGGGATACGCAGTATTTT
clone size: few; D gene: -; J gene: TRBJ1-1; V gene: TRBV28; CDR3 protein: CASSPPQNTEAFF; CDR3 DNA: TGTGCCAGCAGTCCCCCCCAGAACACTGAAGCTTTCTTT
clone size: few; D gene: TRBD1; J gene: TRBJ1-2; V gene: TRBV6-1; CDR3 protein: CASSGQGAGGYTF; CDR3 DNA: TGTGCCAGCAGCGGACAGGGGGCGGGTGGCTACACCTTC